The table lists the clone carrying this T cell receptor (beta chain) with a few counts. Its antigen is not known. The time point was: patch test 1, 2 weeks after DPC sensitization. The treatment was: therapeutic diphenylcyclopropenone sensitization with weekly scalp DPC. The data originate from a study of human T cells and chemical hapten exposure. Study-wide findings and caveats: Among TCRs, those above 1 in 1000 frequency were unaffected by DPC sensitization. Patch test score was positively correlated with the counts of PT1 expanded TCRs.

TCRdb analysed the RACE reads with MiXCR anew, one entry per CDR3 protein. The sample consists of 180,000 or so distinct CDR3 sequences, around 15% of them appearing once. The TCR sequence derives from a woman aged 25 to 39 with alopecia areata. Some clones in this sample may be carry-over from other donors' samples. Here the sequenced sample was whole blood, taken in connection with sensitization to the hapten diphenylcyclopropenone (DPC).

The CDR3: CASSQWGNTIYF. The CDR3 coding sequence is TGTGCCAGCAGCCAGTGGGGAAACACCATATATTTT. The V and J genes are TRBV7-2 and TRBJ1-3; D uncertain. Looked up from germline, CDR1 is SGHTA and CDR2 is FQGNSA. The V and J ends lost 5 bases and 4 bases respectively, with 6 bases between them. The CDR3 extends over 12 amino acids. The full variable domain, rest sourced from reference TRBV7-2 and TRBJ1-3, is GAGVSQSPSNKVTEKGKDVELRCDPISGHTALYWYRQSLGQGLEFLIYFQGNSAPDKSGLPSDRFSAERTGGSVSTLTIQRTQQEDSAVYLCASSQWGNTIYFGEGSWLTVV.